The source of this T cell receptor beta chain is a study of T cell responses to AZD1222 COVID-19 vaccine. The CDR3 extends over 15 amino acids. The germline V gene encodes CDR1 MNHEY and CDR2 SMNVEV (reference sequence). Trimming stripped 5 bases from V and 5 bases from J, with 15 bases between. This table comes from immunoSEQ multiplex PCR, and its TCRdb copy is limited to in-frame clones, with some not included. The table includes about 140,000 clones, about 93% detected once. Sequenced here: peripheral blood, sampled on day 0 of AZD1222 vaccination. The chain joins TRBV27 to TRBJ2-2, with TRBD1 as a possible D gene (7 bases). The sequence was collected from an adult in good health. The CDR3 region has the DNA TGTGCCAGCAGTGCATACAGGGGAGGAACCGGGGAGCTGTTTTTT. This encodes CASSAYRGGTGELFF.